A selection of T cell receptor beta chains follows, all from one sample in a study of OX40 agonist ivuxolimab in advanced cancers. Sequenced by immunoSEQ multiplex PCR; TCRdb stores in-frame clones only, minus some. The repertoire holds about 11,000 clones, with 82% as singletons. Sequencing used CD4+ or CD8+ T cells sorted from blood, obtained in a trial of the OX40 agonist ivuxolimab. These receptor sequences come from an adult with an advanced solid tumor such as melanoma, head and neck, liver or kidney cancer. Each CDR3 is given with its conserved first and last residue. The D gene is left open where the match is weak. Expanded clones are given a class, and other clones once, few, many or no size at all.

TRBV9	NA	TRBJ2-6	NA	CASSVEVVAGANVLTF	TGTGCCAGCAGCGTAGAAGTAGTGGCTGGGGCCAACGTCCTGACTTTC
TRBV6-5	TRBD2	TRBJ2-1	NA	CASRGLARHNEQFF	TGTGCCAGCAGAGGACTAGCGCGCCACAATGAGCAGTTCTTC
TRBV28	NA	TRBJ2-3	NA	CASSLGAEGTDTQYF	TGTGCCAGCAGTTTAGGGGCGGAAGGCACAGATACGCAGTATTTT
TRBV19	TRBD1	TRBJ2-7	NA	CASSIAGQGYEQYF	TGTGCCAGTAGTATAGCGGGACAGGGTTACGAGCAGTACTTC
TRBV27	TRBD2	TRBJ2-1	NA	CASSWGLAGGPPYNEQFF	TGTGCCAGCAGTTGGGGACTAGCGGGAGGGCCCCCCTACAATGAGCAGTTCTTC
TRBV5-4	NA	TRBJ2-7	NA	CASKPGHTYEQYF	TGTGCCAGCAAACCGGGACACACTTACGAGCAGTACTTC
TRBV4-1	NA	TRBJ2-5	NA	CASSQDAAGRETQYF	TGCGCCAGCAGCCAAGATGCGGCGGGGAGAGAGACCCAGTACTTC
TRBV25-1	TRBD1	TRBJ1-1	NA	CASSSTGKLTEAFF	TGTGCCAGCAGTTCGACAGGGAAATTGACTGAAGCTTTCTTT
TRBV7-3	NA	TRBJ2-3	NA	CASSFGGADTQYF	TGTGCCAGCAGCTTCGGCGGGGCAGATACGCAGTATTTT
TRBV5-4	NA	TRBJ2-5	NA	CASREFMTNQETQYF	TGTGCCAGCAGGGAGTTTATGACAAACCAAGAGACCCAGTACTTC
TRBV7-9	NA	TRBJ2-6	NA	CASSTTPEGLGANVLTF	TGTGCCAGCAGCACTACCCCAGAAGGCTTGGGGGCCAACGTCCTGACTTTC
TRBV5-1	NA	TRBJ2-2	NA	CASSTGTAPTGELFF	TGCGCCAGCAGCACGGGGACGGCGCCTACCGGGGAGCTGTTTTTT
TRBV11-2	NA	TRBJ2-1	NA	CASSYEWSGEQFF	TGTGCCAGCAGCTACGAATGGTCGGGTGAGCAGTTCTTC
TRBV7-9	NA	TRBJ1-1	medium-sized	CASSSGGEAFF	TGTGCCAGCAGCAGCGGGGGTGAAGCTTTCTTT
TRBV9	NA	TRBJ2-1	once	CASSVTGHNEQFF	TGTGCCAGCAGCGTAACAGGACACAATGAGCAGTTCTTC
TRBV13	TRBD2	TRBJ2-5	NA	CASSLAGGVQETQYF	TGTGCCAGCAGCTTAGCGGGAGGGGTCCAAGAGACCCAGTACTTC
TRBV7-7	NA	TRBJ2-5	NA	CASSLEGVETQYF	TGTGCTAGCAGCTTAGAAGGGGTAGAGACCCAGTACTTC
TRBV7-9	NA	TRBJ1-1	few	CASSFLGINEAFF	TGTGCCAGCAGCTTTTTAGGGATCAATGAAGCTTTCTTT
TRBV15	NA	TRBJ1-5	NA	CATSRSPAGSNQPQHF	TGTGCCACCAGCAGATCTCCGGCGGGGAGCAATCAGCCCCAGCATTTT
TRBV28	TRBD2	TRBJ2-7	NA	CASSPESGKNYEQYF	TGTGCCAGCAGTCCCGAGAGCGGGAAGAACTACGAGCAGTACTTC
TRBV9	NA	TRBJ2-1	NA	CASSVYAEGGYYNEQFF	TGTGCCAGCAGCGTATATGCCGAGGGGGGGTACTACAATGAGCAGTTCTTC
TRBV5-1	TRBD1	TRBJ1-1	once	CASSFDRGTEAFF	TGCGCCAGCAGTTTCGACAGGGGCACTGAAGCTTTCTTT
TRBV4-3	NA	TRBJ2-7	NA	CASSQERGSYEQYF	TGCGCCAGCAGCCAAGAGAGGGGATCCTACGAGCAGTACTTC
TRBV6-5	NA	TRBJ2-7	NA	CASSYSGGGFYEQYF	TGTGCCAGCAGTTACTCGGGCGGTGGTTTCTACGAGCAGTACTTC
TRBV6-1	NA	TRBJ2-3	NA	CASSEGGSTDTQYF	TGTGCCAGCAGTGAAGGGGGTTCCACAGATACGCAGTATTTT
TRBV6-5	NA	TRBJ2-2	once	CATGVGPTGELFF	TGTGCCACCGGGGTCGGGCCAACCGGGGAGCTGTTTTTT